What follows are 22 T cell receptor beta chains derived from one specimen sequenced in a study of regulatory T cells. Study observations and caveats: Hydrophobic residues at CDR3 positions 6 and 7 were enriched in conventional CD4+ T cells of CD3G-deficient patients.

The antigens for these receptors are not known. Primers: 52 TRBV forward and 13 TRBJ reverse. The data were produced by immunoSEQ multiplex PCR, yet TCRdb's version contains in-frame clones alone and is incomplete. The sample records about 35,000 clones, around nine tenths being singletons. The sequencing input was conventional CD4+ T cells sorted from blood. The receptors derive from a person aged 18-35 years with CD3G deficiency.

The V and J genes are TRBV5-1 and TRBJ2-7, with D perhaps TRBD1 (6 bases). V dropped 0 bases and J dropped 9 bases, with 13 bases sitting between them. This CDR3 comprises 13 residues. Germline assignment: CDR1 SGHRS and CDR2 YFSETQ. CDR3 residues: CASSLDGQQRQYF. The CDR3 region has the DNA TGCGCCAGCAGCTTGGACGGACAGCAGAGGCAGTACTTC.

The chain combines TRBV28 with TRBJ2-5; TRBD2 matches at 8 bases. The DNA end favors TRBJ2-7, so the J call may be wrong. CDR3 size: 13 residues. Germline V lookup: CDR1 MDHEN, CDR2 SYDVKM. CDR3 sequence reads: CASRREDSYEQYF. CDR3 DNA sequence: TGTGCCAGCAGGCGGGAGGACTCCTACGAGCAGTACTTC.

The chain joins TRBV6-1 to TRBJ1-5; maybe TRBD1 (6 bases). The CDR3 consists of 13 residues. Germline assignment: CDR1 MNHNS and CDR2 SASEGT. Trimming shortened V by 4 bases and J by 7 bases, and 11 bases separated the two germline ends. CDR3 nucleotides: TGTGCCAGCAGTGTCGAACAGGGACAGCCCCAGCATTTT. Encoded protein: CASSVEQGQPQHF.

This chain links TRBV7-2 with TRBJ2-1; D is undetermined. The V and J ends lost 0 bases and 5 bases respectively, with 5 bases between them. CDR3 length: 13 residues. Germline CDR1 is SGHTA and CDR2 is FQGNSA. CDR3 sequence reads: CASSLAPHNEQFF. CDR3 coding DNA: TGTGCCAGCAGCTTAGCCCCCCACAATGAGCAGTTCTTC. The full variable domain, completed using reference TRBV7-2 and TRBJ2-1, is GAGVSQSPSNKVTEKGKDVELRCDPISGHTALYWYRQSLGQGLEFLIYFQGNSAPDKSGLPSDRFSAERTGGSVSTLTIQRTQQEDSAVYLCASSLAPHNEQFFGPGTRLTVL.

The chain recombines TRBV7-3 with TRBJ2-3, with D possibly TRBD1 on 5 matching bases. From germline, CDR1 is SGHTA and CDR2 FQGTGA. The CDR3 loop spans 13 amino acids. V was cut by 0 bases and J by 6 bases, with 7 bases left in between. The CDR3 nucleotides are TGTGCCAGCAGCTTAACAGGGGCCGATACGCAGTATTTT. Its protein product is CASSLTGADTQYF.

The CDR3 coding sequence is TGCGCCAGCAGCTTGGACAGGGCTAGCACAGATACGCAGTATTTT. Translated: CASSLDRASTDTQYF. The V and J genes are TRBV5-1 and TRBJ2-3; D is perhaps TRBD1 (6 bases). CDR1 and CDR2 from the germline V gene are SGHRS and YFSETQ. V was clipped by 0 bases and J by 0 bases, with 8 bases between them. The CDR3 extends over 15 amino acids.

The chain recombines TRBV7-9 with TRBJ2-3; D remains ambiguous. V was clipped by 5 bases and J by 6 bases, with 12 bases between them. This CDR3 contains 13 residues. Germline CDR1 and CDR2: SEHNR and FQNEAQ (reference sequence). DNA for the CDR3: TGTGCCAGCAGCCTATACATCGGGGATACGCAGTATTTT. Translated: CASSLYIGDTQYF.

The chain is built from TRBV6-1 and TRBJ1-2, with TRBD1 matching 8 bases. Germline CDR1 and CDR2: MNHNS and SASEGT. V dropped 6 bases and J dropped 7; count of bases not matched to a gene: 7. The CDR3 has 13 residues. CDR3: CASSADRGRGYTF. The DNA for the CDR3 is TGTGCCAGCAGCGCCGACAGGGGACGTGGCTACACCTTC.

The chain is built from TRBV6-1 and TRBJ2-7, with D uncertain. Germline values: CDR1 MNHNS, CDR2 SASEGT. Trimming cost V 3 bases and J 0 bases, with 9 bases left between them. The CDR3 length is 14 residues. For the CDR3, the DNA is TGTGCCAGCAGTGAGTTTACCTTCTCCTACGAGCAGTACTTC. This encodes CASSEFTFSYEQYF.

This sequence joins TRBV10-3 and TRBJ2-7, with a tentative D call TRBD2 (5 bases). V shed 4 bases and J shed 0 bases, with 13 bases lying between them. The CDR3 covers 15 residues. Germline CDR1 reads ENHRY; CDR2 reads SYGVKD. The DNA of the CDR3 is TGTGCCATCAGTGCGACCGGGATCAGCTCCTACGAGCAGTACTTC. Translating gives CAISATGISSYEQYF.

The chain employs TRBV5-1 and TRBJ2-3; 8 positions match TRBD2. The junction had 14 bases not matched to a gene; V was cut back by 4 bases and J by 4 bases. Germline V gene data show CDR1 as SGHRS and CDR2 as YFSETQ. This CDR3 has 17 residues. CDR3 amino acids: CASSREGHINVADTQYF. The CDR3 nucleotides are TGCGCCAGCAGCCGGGAGGGGCATATTAATGTCGCAGATACGCAGTATTTT. The whole variable domain, filled in from reference TRBV5-1 and TRBJ2-3, reads KAGVTQTPRYLIKTRGQQVTLSCSPISGHRSVSWYQQTPGQGLQFLFEYFSETQRNKGNFPGRFSGRQFSNSRSEMNVSTLELGDSALYLCASSREGHINVADTQYFGPGTRLTVL.

CDR3 coding DNA: TGTGCCAGCAGCCAAGCGGGAGAACACGAGCAGTACTTC. It specifies CASSQAGEHEQYF. The chain carries TRBV6-1 and TRBJ2-7, with 8 bases identical to TRBD2. Germline V gives CDR1 MNHNS, CDR2 SASEGT. The CDR3 is 13 residues long. Losses at the gene ends were 6 bases for V and 5 bases for J; bases not matched to a gene: 6.

This clone was seen once. The chain uses TRBV28 and TRBJ2-7, with 8 bases aligning to TRBD2. The CDR3 runs to 13 residues. J lost 7 bases, V lost 4 bases, and 6 bases had no gene match. Germline values: CDR1 MDHEN, CDR2 SYDVKM. In DNA form, the CDR3 reads TGTGCCAGCAGTTGGGTCGGGAGGGGGGAGCAGTACTTC. It translates to CASSWVGRGEQYF.

The V and J genes are TRBV5-1 and TRBJ2-7; 12 positions agree with TRBD2. CDR3 length: 14 amino acids. Trimming at V came to 4 bases and at J to 6 bases, leaving 5 bases not matched to a gene. Germline V gives CDR1 SGHRS, CDR2 YFSETQ. CDR3 DNA sequence: TGCGCCAGCAGCCAGACTAGCGGGGGATTCGAGCAGTACTTC. It yields the protein CASSQTSGGFEQYF.

The chain is built from TRBV19 and TRBJ1-5; maybe TRBD1 (6 bases). CDR1 is LNHDA and CDR2 is SQIVND in the germline V gene (reference sequence). This CDR3 has 15 amino acids. Trimming pared 7 bases from V and 5 bases from J, leaving 18 bases between. CDR3 region: CASTPSGVPYQPQHF. The DNA of the CDR3 is TGTGCCAGTACCCCATCAGGGGTCCCTTATCAGCCCCAGCATTTT. Supplemented by reference TRBV19 and TRBJ1-5, the full variable domain reads DGGITQSPKYLFRKEGQNVTLSCEQNLNHDAMYWYRQDPGQGLRLIYYSQIVNDFQKGDIAEGYSVSREKKESFPLTVTSAQKNPTAFYLCASTPSGVPYQPQHFGDGTRLSIL.

This sequence joins TRBV5-1 and TRBJ2-3; maybe TRBD2 (5 bases). This CDR3 contains 15 residues. Germline-derived CDR1 and CDR2 are SGHRS and YFSETQ. V lost 3 bases and J 1 base, leaving 12 bases between the germline ends. The CDR3 reads CASSSTRPGTDTQYF. For the CDR3, the DNA is TGCGCCAGCAGCTCAACTAGGCCAGGCACAGATACGCAGTATTTT.

The chain employs TRBV18 and TRBJ2-7, with D unclear. Per germline, CDR1 KGHSH and CDR2 LQKENI. CDR3 length: 12 amino acids. Trimming took 5 bases from V and 0 from J, leaving 5 bases between them. The CDR3 DNA is TGTGCCAGCTCATCCGGCTCCTACGAGCAGTACTTC. This encodes CASSSGSYEQYF. Variable domain in full (rest from reference TRBV18 and TRBJ2-7): NAGVMQNPRHLVRRRGQEARLRCSPMKGHSHVYWYRQLPEEGLKFMVYLQKENIIDESGMPKERFSAEFPKEGPSILRIQQVVRGDSAAYFCASSSGSYEQYFGPGTRLTVT.

Only a few counts were recorded for this clone. The chain couples TRBV10-3 to TRBJ2-2; D gene ambiguous. The CDR3 is 15 amino acids. CDR1 and CDR2 from the germline V gene are ENHRY and SYGVKD. Trimming shortened V by 2 bases and J by 0 bases, and 7 bases separated the two germline ends. The CDR3 loop reads CAISEVGSNTGELFF. CDR3 in DNA: TGTGCCATCAGTGAGGTCGGGTCGAACACCGGGGAGCTGTTTTTT.

Remarks on this clone: Other DNA sequences in the same sample also yield this CDR3. The chain couples TRBV28 to TRBJ2-6; D gene uncertain. CDR3 length equals 14 residues. Germline CDR1 reads MDHEN; CDR2 reads SYDVKM. The V and J ends lost 5 bases and 0 bases respectively, with 5 bases between them. The DNA of the CDR3 is TGTGCCAGCAGTGAGGCCTCTGGGGCCAACGTCCTGACTTTC. The encoded protein is CASSEASGANVLTF.

The CDR3: CASRSTDTQYF. The CDR3 DNA follows: TGCGCCAGCAGGTCGACAGATACGCAGTATTTT. The chain joins TRBV5-1 to TRBJ2-3; D remains unclear. From germline, CDR1 is SGHRS and CDR2 YFSETQ. CDR3 length: 11 amino acids. With 5 bases removed from V and 3 bases from J, the gap between germline ends came to 4 bases.

The chain is built from TRBV28 and TRBJ1-2, with D possibly being TRBD1 (6 bases). The CDR3 covers 14 residues. Germline V lookup: CDR1 MDHEN, CDR2 SYDVKM. Trimming removed 2 bases from V and 2 bases from J, with 9 bases in between. CDR3 protein: CASSLNDRNYGYTF. CDR3 coding DNA: TGTGCCAGCAGTTTAAATGACAGGAACTATGGCTACACCTTC.

V gene TRBV5-1 combines with J gene TRBJ2-5; D could derive from TRBD1 or TRBD2 (7 bases each). Germline V CDR1 and CDR2: SGHRS, YFSETQ. This CDR3 is built from 18 residues. With 6 bases removed from V and 7 bases from J, the gap between germline ends came to 31 bases. The CDR3 spells CASICRGGQSLAGATQYF. Written as DNA, the CDR3 is TGCGCCAGCATCTGCAGGGGGGGACAATCCCTGGCCGGTGCGACCCAGTACTTC.